This is a list of T cell receptor beta chains from one sample in a study of blood T cell repertoires in COVID-19. Only in-frame clones appear in the TCRdb table, and some are missing; sequencing was by immunoSEQ multiplex PCR. The sample yields tens of thousands of clones, 60% to 85% seen once. Sequencing input: peripheral blood. The receptors stem from a human donor in a cohort sampled during active COVID-19. Both conserved end residues are part of each CDR3. The order of the fields is V gene, J gene, D gene, clone size, CDR3 DNA, CDR3 protein. D genes are given only for firm matches. Clone size appears in some rows only: once, few, many, or a class for an expanded clone.

>TRBV28|TRBJ2-3|TRBD2|few
TGTGCCAGCAGCTTCTCGAGGGGAGGGCTCACAGATACGCAGTATTTT
CASSFSRGGLTDTQYF
>TRBV7-8|TRBJ1-2|TRBD1|.
TGTGCCAGCAGCTTCGGGGACAGGGGGAAGGACTATGGCTACACCTTC
CASSFGDRGKDYGYTF
>TRBV11-2|TRBJ2-1|.|.
TGTGCCAGCAGCTTAAGGGGAAGGAATGAGCAGTTCTTC
CASSLRGRNEQFF
>TRBV25-1|TRBJ2-5|TRBD1|.
TGTGCCAGCAGTGAATATGGTGGCAGGGGGCAAGAGACCCAGTACTTC
CASSEYGGRGQETQYF
>TRBV28|TRBJ2-7|TRBD2|few
TGTGCCAGCAGTTTATTCCGAAGGGGGACTAGAGGCTCCTACGAGCAGTACTTC
CASSLFRRGTRGSYEQYF
>TRBV2|TRBJ2-6|TRBD1|.
TGTGCCAGCAGTGTGGACAGGCCTGGGGCCAACGTCCTGACTTTC
CASSVDRPGANVLTF
>TRBV28|TRBJ1-1|.|.
TGTGCCAGCAGTTTGTTCGGGGGAGGCACTGAAGCTTTCTTT
CASSLFGGGTEAFF
>TRBV28|TRBJ2-3|TRBD2|.
TGTGCCAGCAGGCTTCTAGCGGGAGGGGGGGGAGGAGGCACAGATACGCAGTATTTT
CASRLLAGGGGGGTDTQYF
>TRBV7-9|TRBJ2-2|TRBD2|few
TGTGCCAGCAGCTCCACTAGCGGGAGGGCCACCGGGGAGCTGTTTTTT
CASSSTSGRATGELFF
>TRBV12-3/TRBV12-4|TRBJ1-1|.|.
TGTGCCAGCACCCCCAGGAACACTGAAGCTTTCTTT
CASTPRNTEAFF
>TRBV11-3|TRBJ2-3|TRBD1|.
TGTGCCAGCAGCTTAGGGGGACAGGCAAGCACAGATACGCAGTATTTT
CASSLGGQASTDTQYF
>TRBV27|TRBJ2-1|.|.
TGTGCCAGCAGGAATCTCCTAAACAATGAGCAGTTCTTC
CASRNLLNNEQFF
>TRBV6-5|TRBJ2-1|.|few
TGTGCCAGCAGTTACTTTTACTCAATCGGTGAGCAGTTCTTC
CASSYFYSIGEQFF
>TRBV20-1|TRBJ2-1|TRBD2|.
TGCAGTGCTAGTGGGTTGTGGAGCGGGAGGGATGGCAATGAGCAGTTCTTC
CSASGLWSGRDGNEQFF